Described below is a single T cell receptor (beta chain) sequence and its context. As yet, its antigen is unknown. The data belong to a study of T cell responses to AZD1222 COVID-19 vaccine. Both about-4-week and about-12-week second-dose recipients were combined. TCRdb keeps only in-frame clones here, not all; method: immunoSEQ multiplex PCR. Of around 67,000 clones listed, about 80% were seen once; the top ten hold 5.5% to 7%. Losses at the gene ends were 5 bases for V and 6 bases for J; bases not matched to a gene: 14. CDR1 and CDR2 (germline): MNHEY, SMNVEV (reference sequence). The CDR3 has 16 amino acids. Findings and limits, study-wide: All repertoire sampling was performed exclusively after the peak T cell response. Reportedly, close to half of spike-specific TCRs are directed against unmutated variant regions.

Sequences were derived from peripheral blood, sampled 28 days after the second AZD1222 dose. This sequence originates from an adult who received the AZD1222 COVID-19 vaccine. The V gene is TRBV27, the J gene TRBJ2-7, with TRBD1 matching over 9 bases. CDR3 sequence: CASSLLDDRGKGEQYF. DNA of the CDR3: TGTGCCAGCAGTCTCCTAGACGACAGGGGGAAAGGCGAGCAGTACTTC.